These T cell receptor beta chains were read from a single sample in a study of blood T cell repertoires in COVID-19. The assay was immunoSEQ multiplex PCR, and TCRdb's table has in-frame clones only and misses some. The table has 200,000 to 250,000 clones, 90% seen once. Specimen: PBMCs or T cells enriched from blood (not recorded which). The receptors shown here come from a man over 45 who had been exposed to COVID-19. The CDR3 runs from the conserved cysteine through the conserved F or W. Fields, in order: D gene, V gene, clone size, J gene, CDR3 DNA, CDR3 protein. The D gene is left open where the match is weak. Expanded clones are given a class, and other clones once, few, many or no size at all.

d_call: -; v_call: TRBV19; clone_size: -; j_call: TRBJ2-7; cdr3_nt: TGTGCCAGTAGTCCTTCGACAGCCTACGAGCAGTACTTC; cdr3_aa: CASSPSTAYEQYF
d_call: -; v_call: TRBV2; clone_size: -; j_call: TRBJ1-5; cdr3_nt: TGTGCCAGCAGTGGACAGCTGCAGGATCAGCCCCAGCATTTT; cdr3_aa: CASSGQLQDQPQHF
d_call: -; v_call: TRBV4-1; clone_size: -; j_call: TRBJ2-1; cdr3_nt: TGCGCCAGCAGCCACCCCCGGGCCTACAATGAGCAGTTCTTC; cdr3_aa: CASSHPRAYNEQFF
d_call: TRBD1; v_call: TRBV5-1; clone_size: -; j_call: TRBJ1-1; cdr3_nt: TGCGCCAGCAGCTCCGGACAGGGGTACACTGAAGCTTTCTTT; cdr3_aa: CASSSGQGYTEAFF
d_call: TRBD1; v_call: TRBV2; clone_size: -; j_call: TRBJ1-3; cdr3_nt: TGTGCCAGCAGGGTACAGGGGGGTAACACCATATATTTT; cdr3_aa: CASRVQGGNTIYF
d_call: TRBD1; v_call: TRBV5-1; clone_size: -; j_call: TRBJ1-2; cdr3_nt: TGCGCCAGCAGCAGCACGGGACAGGGGGATGGCTACACCTTC; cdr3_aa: CASSSTGQGDGYTF
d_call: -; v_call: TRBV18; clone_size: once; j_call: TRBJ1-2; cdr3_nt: TGTGCCAGCTCACCAACATCGCGGGGCACTAACTATGGCTACACCTTC; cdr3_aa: CASSPTSRGTNYGYTF
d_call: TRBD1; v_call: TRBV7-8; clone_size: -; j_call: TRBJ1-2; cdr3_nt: TGTGCCAGCAGCTTCTCCGGGACAGGGAACTATGGCTACACCTTC; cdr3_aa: CASSFSGTGNYGYTF
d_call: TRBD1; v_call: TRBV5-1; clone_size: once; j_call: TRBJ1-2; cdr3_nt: TGCGCCAGCATTGACAGGGGGAACTATGGCTACACCTTC; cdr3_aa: CASIDRGNYGYTF
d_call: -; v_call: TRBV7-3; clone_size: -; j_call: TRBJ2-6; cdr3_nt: TGTGCCAGCAGCTTAGGGCTTGGGGCCAACGTCCTGACTTTC; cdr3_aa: CASSLGLGANVLTF
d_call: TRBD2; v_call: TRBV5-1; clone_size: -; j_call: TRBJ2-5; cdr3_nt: TGCGCCAGCAGCTTAACTCGAGCGGGGGGGCGGGAGACCCAGTACTTC; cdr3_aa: CASSLTRAGGRETQYF
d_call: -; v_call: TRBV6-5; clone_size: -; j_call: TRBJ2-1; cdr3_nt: TGTGCCAGCAGTTACTCGTTAGCTCACAATGAGCAGTTCTTC; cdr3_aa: CASSYSLAHNEQFF
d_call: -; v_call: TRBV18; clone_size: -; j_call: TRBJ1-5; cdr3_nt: TGTGCCAGCTCCGAGAATAGCAATCAGCCCCAGCATTTT; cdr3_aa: CASSENSNQPQHF
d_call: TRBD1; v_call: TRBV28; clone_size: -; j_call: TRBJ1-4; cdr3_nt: TGTGCCAGCAGTGAACAGGGGGCGCGTGAAAAACTGTTTTTT; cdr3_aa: CASSEQGAREKLFF
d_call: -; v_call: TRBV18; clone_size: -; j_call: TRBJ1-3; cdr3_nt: TGTGCCAGCTCACCACCAGGGCAGGGATCTGGAAACACCATATATTTT; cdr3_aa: CASSPPGQGSGNTIYF
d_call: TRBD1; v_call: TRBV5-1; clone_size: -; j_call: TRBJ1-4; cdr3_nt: TGCGCCAGCAGCTTGGCCGGGACAGAGAATGAAAAACTGTTTTTT; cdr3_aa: CASSLAGTENEKLFF
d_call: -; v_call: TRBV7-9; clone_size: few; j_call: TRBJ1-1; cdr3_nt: TGTGCCAGCAGCTTAAAAAGGGGCGGGGTGAACACTGAAGCTTTCTTT; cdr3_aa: CASSLKRGGVNTEAFF
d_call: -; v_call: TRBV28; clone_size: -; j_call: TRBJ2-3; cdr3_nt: TGTGCCAGCAGTTTACCGGGTTCAACAGATACGCAGTATTTT; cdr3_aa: CASSLPGSTDTQYF
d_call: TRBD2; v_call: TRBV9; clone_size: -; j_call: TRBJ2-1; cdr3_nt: TGTGCCAGCAGCGTAGGCGGGGGGGGATACAATGAGCAGTTCTTC; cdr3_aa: CASSVGGGGYNEQFF
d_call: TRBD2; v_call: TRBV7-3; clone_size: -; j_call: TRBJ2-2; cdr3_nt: TGTGCCAGCAGCTCAAAAGGGGACTCGGGGGGAACCGGGGAGCTGTTTTTT; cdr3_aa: CASSSKGDSGGTGELFF
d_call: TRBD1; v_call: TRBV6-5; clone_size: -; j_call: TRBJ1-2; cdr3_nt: TGTGCCAGCAGTTACTCGGGACAGGTGTTACATGGCTACACCTTC; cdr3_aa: CASSYSGQVLHGYTF
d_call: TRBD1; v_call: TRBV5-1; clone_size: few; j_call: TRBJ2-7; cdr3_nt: TGCGCCAGCAGCTTGGCCGGGCAGGGGGAGAACGAGCAGTACTTC; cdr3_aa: CASSLAGQGENEQYF
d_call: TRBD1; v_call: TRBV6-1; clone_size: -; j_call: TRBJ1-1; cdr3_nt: TGTGCCAGCAGTGAGAACAGGGGCACTGAAGCTTTCTTT; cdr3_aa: CASSENRGTEAFF
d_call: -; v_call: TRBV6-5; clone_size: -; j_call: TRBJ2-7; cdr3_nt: TGTGCCAGCAGTTACCGGGACGGGGGCTACGAGCAGTACTTC; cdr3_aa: CASSYRDGGYEQYF
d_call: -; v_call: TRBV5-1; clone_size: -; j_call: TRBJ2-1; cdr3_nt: TGCGCCAGCAGTCGAGGACTCATTTCGACCTACAATGAGCAGTTCTTC; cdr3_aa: CASSRGLISTYNEQFF
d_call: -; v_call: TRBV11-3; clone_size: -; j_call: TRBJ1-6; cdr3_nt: TGTGCCAGCAGCTCTCTGGACAGAGGAGATAATTCACCCCTCCACTTT; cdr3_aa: CASSSLDRGDNSPLHF
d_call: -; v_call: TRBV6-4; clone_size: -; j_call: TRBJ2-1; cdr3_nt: TGTGCCAGCAGTGACTCCGGACTTCTGCAGTTCTTC; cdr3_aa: CASSDSGLLQFF
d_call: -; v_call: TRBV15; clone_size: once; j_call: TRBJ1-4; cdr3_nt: TGTGCCACCAGCAGAGACCGTCTCAATGAAAAACTGTTTTTT; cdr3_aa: CATSRDRLNEKLFF
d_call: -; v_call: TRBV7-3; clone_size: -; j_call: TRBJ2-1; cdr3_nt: TGTGCCAGCAGCTTAAGAGCGACCAGCTCCTACAATGAGCAGTTCTTC; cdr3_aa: CASSLRATSSYNEQFF
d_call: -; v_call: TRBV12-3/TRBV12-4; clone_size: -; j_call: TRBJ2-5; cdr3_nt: TGTGCCAGCACCCAGTGGACACAAGAGACCCAGTACTTC; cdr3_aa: CASTQWTQETQYF
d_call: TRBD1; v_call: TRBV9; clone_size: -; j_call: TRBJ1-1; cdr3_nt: TGTGCCAGCAGCTTACAGGGGGCCAACACTGAAGCTTTCTTT; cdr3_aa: CASSLQGANTEAFF
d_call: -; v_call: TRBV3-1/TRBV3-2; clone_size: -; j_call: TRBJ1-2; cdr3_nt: TGTGCCAGCAGCCAATACCAGGGGAATTATGGCTACACCTTC; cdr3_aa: CASSQYQGNYGYTF
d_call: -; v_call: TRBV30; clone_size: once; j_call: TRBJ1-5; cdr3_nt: TGTGCCTGGAGTGTACGAGGGGGAGGGCAGCCCCAGCATTTT; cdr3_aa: CAWSVRGGGQPQHF
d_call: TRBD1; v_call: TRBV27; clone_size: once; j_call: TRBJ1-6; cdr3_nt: TGTGCCAGCAGTCCCCGGGACAGTCTCTCACCCCTCCACTTT; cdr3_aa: CASSPRDSLSPLHF
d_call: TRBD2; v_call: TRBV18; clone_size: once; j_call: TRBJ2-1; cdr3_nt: TGTGCCAGCTCACGAGCTAGCGGGGGAGAAAATGAGCAGTTCTTC; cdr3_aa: CASSRASGGENEQFF
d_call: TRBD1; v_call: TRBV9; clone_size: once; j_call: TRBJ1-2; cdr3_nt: TGTGCCAGCAGCGTCGGACAGGCTAACTATGGCTACACCTTC; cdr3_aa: CASSVGQANYGYTF
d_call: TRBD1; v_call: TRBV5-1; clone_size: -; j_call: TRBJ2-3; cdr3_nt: TGCGCCAGCAGCTTGGACAGGGGCGCAGATACGCAGTATTTT; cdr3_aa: CASSLDRGADTQYF
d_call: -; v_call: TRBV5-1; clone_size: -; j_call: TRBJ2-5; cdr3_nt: TGCGCCAGCAGCGTTGTCCCGTACCAAGAGACCCAGTACTTC; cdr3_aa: CASSVVPYQETQYF
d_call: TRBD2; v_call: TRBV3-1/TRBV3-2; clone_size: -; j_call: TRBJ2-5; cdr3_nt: TGTGCCAGCAGCCTCTGGGGTAGCGGGAGGGAGGAGACCCAGTACTTC; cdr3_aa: CASSLWGSGREETQYF
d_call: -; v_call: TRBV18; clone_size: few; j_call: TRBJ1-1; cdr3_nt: TGTGCCAGCTCACCATACTCACAGGGGAACACTGAAGCTTTCTTT; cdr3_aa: CASSPYSQGNTEAFF
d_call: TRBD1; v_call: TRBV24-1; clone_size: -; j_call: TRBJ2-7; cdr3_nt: TGTGCCACCCCCCCCTGGGACAGGGTACCTTACGAGCAGTACTTC; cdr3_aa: CATPPWDRVPYEQYF
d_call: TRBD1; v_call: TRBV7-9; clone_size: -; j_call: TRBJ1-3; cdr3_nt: TGTGCCAGCAGCTTATACACAGGGGGCGACGGAAACACCATATATTTT; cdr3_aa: CASSLYTGGDGNTIYF
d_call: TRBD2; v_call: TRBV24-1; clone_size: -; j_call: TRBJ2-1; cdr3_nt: TGTGCCACCAGTGATTTAGGACTAGCGAGCAATGAGCAGTTCTTC; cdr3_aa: CATSDLGLASNEQFF
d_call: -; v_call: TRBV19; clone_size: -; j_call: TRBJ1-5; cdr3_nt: TGTGCCAGTAGTGCCGGGAATTGGCCCCAGCATTTT; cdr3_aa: CASSAGNWPQHF
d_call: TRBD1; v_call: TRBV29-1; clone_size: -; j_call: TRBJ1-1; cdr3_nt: TGCAGCGTGCTACAGGGGGTTTACACTGAAGCTTTCTTT; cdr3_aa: CSVLQGVYTEAFF
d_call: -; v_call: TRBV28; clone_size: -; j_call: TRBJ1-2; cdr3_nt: TGTGCCAGCAGTTCCACCCCTAATTTTTCTGGCTACACCTTC; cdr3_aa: CASSSTPNFSGYTF
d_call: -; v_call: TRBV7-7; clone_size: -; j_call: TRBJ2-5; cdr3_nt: TGTGCTAGCAGCCCGGTCCGATCGGGAGAGACCCAGTACTTC; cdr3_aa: CASSPVRSGETQYF
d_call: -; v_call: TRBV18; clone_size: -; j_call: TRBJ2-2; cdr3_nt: TGTGCCAGCTCACCCATGGTTGGTGCAGGTCAGATGAACACCGGGGAGCTGTTTTTT; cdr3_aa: CASSPMVGAGQMNTGELFF
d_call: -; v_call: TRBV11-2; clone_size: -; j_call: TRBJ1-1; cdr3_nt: TGTGCCAGCAGCACATTCAAGAACACTGAAGCTTTCTTT; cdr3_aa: CASSTFKNTEAFF
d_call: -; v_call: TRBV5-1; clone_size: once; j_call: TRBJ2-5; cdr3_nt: TGCGCCAGCTCGGAGTTGGGGGGAGAGACCCAGTACTTC; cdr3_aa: CASSELGGETQYF
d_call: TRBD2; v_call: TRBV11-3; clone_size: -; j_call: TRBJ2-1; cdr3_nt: TGTGCCAGCAGCCACCCGACGGGGGGATTGGGCAATGAGCAGTTCTTC; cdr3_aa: CASSHPTGGLGNEQFF
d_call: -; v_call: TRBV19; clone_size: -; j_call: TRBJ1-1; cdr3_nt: TGTGCCAGTAGTACAGGGGACACTGAAGCTTTCTTT; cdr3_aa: CASSTGDTEAFF
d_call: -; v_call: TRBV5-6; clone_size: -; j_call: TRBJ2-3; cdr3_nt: TGTGCCAGCAGACCGGCGCACAGAAGCACAGATACGCAGTATTTT; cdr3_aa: CASRPAHRSTDTQYF
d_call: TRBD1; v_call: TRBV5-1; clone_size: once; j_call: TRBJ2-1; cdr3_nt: TGCGCCAGCAGCTTCAACCAACAGGGGGCCTACAATGAGCAGTTCTTC; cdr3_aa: CASSFNQQGAYNEQFF
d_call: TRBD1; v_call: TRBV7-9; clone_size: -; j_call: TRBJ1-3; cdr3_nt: TGTGCCAGCAGCTCCCCGACAGGGTTTGTTTTCAACACCATATATTTT; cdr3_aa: CASSSPTGFVFNTIYF
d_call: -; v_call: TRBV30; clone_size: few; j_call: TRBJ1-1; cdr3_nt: TGTGCCTGGAGTGAAGACCCACAGGGTTACACTGAAGCTTTCTTT; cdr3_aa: CAWSEDPQGYTEAFF
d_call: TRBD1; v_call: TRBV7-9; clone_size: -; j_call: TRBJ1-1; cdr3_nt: TGTGCCAGCAGCTTGACAGGGGGCAACACTGAAGCTTTCTTT; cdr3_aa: CASSLTGGNTEAFF
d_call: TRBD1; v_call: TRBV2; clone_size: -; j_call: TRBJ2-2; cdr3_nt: TGTGCCAGCAGCTTGGACAGGGCGGACACCGGGGAGCTGTTTTTT; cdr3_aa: CASSLDRADTGELFF
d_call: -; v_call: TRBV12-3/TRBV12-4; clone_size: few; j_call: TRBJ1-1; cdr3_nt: TGTGCCAGCAGTTTAACGGGGGACCTTGAAGCTTTCTTT; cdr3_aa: CASSLTGDLEAFF
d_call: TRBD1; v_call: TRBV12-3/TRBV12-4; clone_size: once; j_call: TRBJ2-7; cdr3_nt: TGTGCCAGCAGGCGACAGGGGGCTTACGAGCAGTACTTC; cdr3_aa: CASRRQGAYEQYF